The T cell receptor (beta chain) described here comes from a study of blood T cell repertoires in COVID-19 (dated by TCRdb to 2018 to 2020). About the full investigation: Collaborator samples came from the United States, Italy and Spain and covered acute and convalescent phases of COVID-19. The prospective study material was composed of cDNA or gDNA derived from T cells, B-cell-depleted T cells, or PBMCs. The dataset comprised deeply sampled blood TCRbeta repertoires from subjects exposed to, actively infected with, or recovered from COVID-19. The repertoires were released in a freely available public database meant as a resource for research on the immune response to SARS-CoV-2. The samples were drawn from two sources: the first 160 participants of the ongoing ImmuneRACE study, and 1,254 subjects contributed by 6 global collaborators. A de-identified subject ID, COVID-19 status, age in years and sex were almost always included in the sample metadata. Where available, HLA class I and class II types were taken from metadata supplied by the sample provider and were not determined by assay-based typing.

Enrolling through a virtual design, the prospective study's participants ranged in age from roughly 18 to 95 years and lived across 24 United States geographic areas. In the prospective study, cohorts were assigned on the basis of participant-reported clinical history obtained from a screening survey and a study questionnaire. For ImmuneRACE Cohort 3, a participant was defined as recovered based on two consecutive negative NP/OP PCR tests, clearance by a healthcare professional, or resolution of symptoms. In the prospective study, whole blood, serum and a nasopharyngeal or oropharyngeal swab were collected from each participant by mobile phlebotomists. Participants in the prospective study had the option to provide additional blood draws and questionnaires over an approximately 2-month period. Prospective study blood samples were shipped either frozen or at room temperature before DNA extraction.

Trimming costs V 5 bases and J 1 base, and their ends lie 5 bases apart. Counted from cysteine to phenylalanine, this CDR3 has 12 amino acids. The only DNA kept is the CDR3, 36 bases in frame from the first base. CDR1 and CDR2, per the germline V gene, are MGHDK and SYGVNS. About this clone: Its binding antigen is unknown. Base qualities were left out, and no much larger clone turns up one base away.

TCRbeta CDR3 regions were amplified from genomic DNA by means of the immunoSEQ Assay, a bias-controlled multiplex PCR. Processing in the source paper ran as follows. Within the assay, amplification of reference gene primers was used to estimate how many nucleated cells each sample contained. Sequence reads were collapsed and filtered to measure the absolute abundance of every unique TCRbeta CDR3 rearrangement. Productive Simpson clonality was computed per sample as the square root of Simpson's diversity index over productive rearrangements. The table was pulled from immuneACCESS by TCRdb, which kept in-frame rearrangements only. Such tables lose some clones; where checked, under half of the loss comes from unresolved V genes, and the rest has no known cause. V and J calls and clone size are as listed in that table; D and trimming were resolved from the DNA. This sample holds 130,000 to 150,000 clones; around 85% were observed only once. The ten largest account for 6.2% of the sample.

Points the paper makes about the study in general: How much clinical and demographic metadata was included differed by source and by participant, and the metadata was provided uncurated.

The rearranged segments are TRBV25-1 and TRBJ1-1; tentative D gene TRBD1, with 5 bases matching. The sequencing input was PBMCs or T cells enriched from blood (not recorded which). This sequence originates from a woman aged 40 to 50 who had recovered from COVID-19. The CDR3: CASSTGNTEAFF. The nucleotide sequence is given as TGTGCCAGCAGTACAGGGAACACTGAAGCTTTCTTT.